This record looks at one T cell receptor beta chain sequence and its context. This CDR3 spans 10 amino acids. The V gene lost 7 bases and the J gene lost 3 bases, with 6 bases spanning the gap. CDR1 is DFQATT, CDR2 SNEGSKA, per germline (reference sequence). Assay: immunoSEQ multiplex PCR; the TCRdb copy retains only in-frame clones and omits some. This sample has about 83,000 clones, with more than 90% found just once. The data derive from a study of technical replicates of blood from a handful of donors. The sample taken for sequencing was T cells isolated from PBMCs. The chain links TRBV20-1 to TRBJ1-1; D is undetermined. The source of this sequence is a human donor in good health. The CDR3 region is CSVSDTEAFF. For the CDR3, the DNA is TGCAGTGTGTCGGACACTGAAGCTTTCTTT.